This T cell receptor (beta chain) was captured by sequencing in a study of blood T cell repertoires in COVID-19. Study context: From the United States, Italy and Spain came samples of acute and convalescent COVID-19.

Germline V gene sequence: CDR1 MNHEY, CDR2 SMNVEV (reference sequence). Trimming removed 5 bases from V and 4 bases from J; junction bases left unmatched: 7. The CDR3 loop spans 14 amino acids. Authors' methods: Estimated nucleated cell counts came from reference gene primer amplification. Clones were sequenced by immunoSEQ multiplex PCR, and TCRdb holds only the in-frame ones, with some missing. For V, J and clone size, that table is used; D and trimming come from the DNA. This table has 300,000 to 350,000 clones, around nine tenths appearing once. Sequenced input: peripheral blood. The origin of this receptor is a woman under 40 with COVID-19, enrolled during active disease. The chain uses TRBV27 and TRBJ1-2; 7 bases match TRBD1. The CDR3 DNA follows: TGTGCCAGCAGTCCGCGACAGGGTGTCTATGGCTACACCTTC. Residues: CASSPRQGVYGYTF.